This TCR beta chain is from a study of neurological immune-mediated disorders. The ends were cut back, 3 bases at V and 1 base at J, with 13 bases in the middle. Germline V gives CDR1 LNHNV, CDR2 YYDKDF (reference sequence). This CDR3 has 16 residues. The cDNA came from 5'RACE, which used 10-nucleotide random UMIs. TCRdb passed the 5' RACE reads through MiXCR, listing each CDR3 protein once. The sample carries some 45,000 distinct CDR3 sequences, around 14% recorded once. Time point in this sample: longitudinal time-point 2. Regarding the study as a whole: The absence of any CDR3 amino acid sequence shared by expanded clones across subjects suggests that repertoires were private in all groups. Healthy controls had more TCR clonal expansion than multiple sclerosis, which showed the least, whereas HTLV-1-associated myelopathy showed the most.

This clonotype was observed at least ten times. Its antigen is unidentified. The source is a male donor with HTLV-1-associated myelopathy (HAM/TSP). The source material was PBMCs. The rearrangement uses TRBV15 and TRBJ2-4; D uncertain. In DNA form, the CDR3 reads TGTGCCACCAGCAGGTTAAGTTTGTCGGCCAAAAACATTCAGTACTTC. Protein product: CATSRLSLSAKNIQYF.